The 20 T cell receptor beta chains listed next were all sequenced from one sample in a study of T cells after yellow fever vaccination. In TCRdb, the 5' RACE reads were re-called with MiXCR into one record per CDR3 protein. The sample yields 300,000 to 350,000 distinct CDR3 sequences, about 4% seen once. The sequences come from PBMCs, collected 5 days after the yellow fever booster vaccination. Receptors originate from a man aged 18 to 30 who received the YFV17D yellow fever vaccine.

This clonotype was counted ten times or more. J is TRBJ2-5 and V is TRBV20-1; TRBD1 aligns across 9 bases. The CDR3 is made up of 14 amino acids. Per the germline V gene, CDR1 is DFQATT and CDR2 is SNEGSKA (reference sequence). J was trimmed by 1 base and V by 6 bases; bases with no gene match: 6. CDR3 in amino acids: CSASGTGSQETQYF. CDR3 DNA: TGCAGTGCGTCCGGGACAGGGAGCCAAGAGACCCAGTACTTC.

The V and J genes are TRBV28 and TRBJ2-5, with D unclear. CDR3 size: 12 residues. V was cut by 5 bases and J by 6 bases, with 10 bases left in between. CDR1 MDHEN and CDR2 SYDVKM come from the germline V gene. The CDR3 coding sequence is TGTGCCAGCAGTATTACCTCCCAGACCCAGTACTTC. Translating gives CASSITSQTQYF.

This clonotype was picked up many times. The V call is TRBV7-3, the J call TRBJ2-6; D possibly corresponds to TRBD2 (5 bases). The germline CDR1 and CDR2 sequences are SGHTA and FQGTGA. The V end lost 1 base, the J end lost 4 bases, and 8 bases lay between the germline ends. The CDR3 runs to 15 residues. The DNA of the CDR3 is TGTGCCAGCAGCTTAATGGGGAGCGGGGCCAACGTCCTGACTTTC. It codes for CASSLMGSGANVLTF.

This clonotype was recorded at least ten times. The chain couples TRBV7-2 to TRBJ2-7; D may correspond to TRBD1 or TRBD2 (6 bases each). The V end was cut by 1 base, the J end by 5 bases, with 15 bases between. The CDR3 contains 15 residues. Germline V gives CDR1 SGHTA, CDR2 FQGNSA. DNA for the CDR3: TGTGCCAGCAGCTTAGTTGGGGGGCTATTCGACGAGCAGTACTTC. Amino acid sequence: CASSLVGGLFDEQYF.

This sequence joins TRBV27 and TRBJ2-1; 8 nucleotides match TRBD1. There are 14 residues in the CDR3. Trimming removed 6 bases from V and 9 bases from J; junction bases left unmatched: 10. The germline CDR1 and CDR2 sequences are MNHEY and SMNVEV (reference sequence). The CDR3 protein is CASSRGQGPGEQFF. For the CDR3, the DNA is TGTGCCAGCAGCCGAGGACAGGGACCCGGTGAGCAGTTCTTC.

Only a few counts were recorded for this clonotype. The chain recombines TRBV6-5 with TRBJ2-1; 9 nucleotides line up with TRBD1. J gave up 8 bases and V 7 bases, and 18 bases lay outside the gene matches. There are 17 residues in the CDR3. From germline, CDR1 is MNHEY and CDR2 SVGAGI. The CDR3 here is CASTPRPPGQGGDEQFF. Here the CDR3 DNA reads TGTGCCAGCACCCCCCGTCCGCCGGGACAGGGTGGGGATGAGCAGTTCTTC.

This clonotype has more than one count but fewer than ten. The rearrangement joins TRBV9 to TRBJ2-3; D is possibly TRBD1 (6 bases). This CDR3 has 15 amino acids. V shed 2 bases and J shed 3 bases, with 13 bases lying between them. Looked up from germline, CDR1 is SGDLS and CDR2 is YYNGEE. The CDR3 coding sequence is TGTGCCAGCAGCGTGAGTTGGGGGCGAACAGATACGCAGTATTTT. Its protein is CASSVSWGRTDTQYF. Full variable domain (rest looked up from reference TRBV9 and TRBJ2-3): DSGVTQTPKHLITATGQRVTLRCSPRSGDLSVYWYQQSLDQGLQFLIQYYNGEERAKGNILERFSAQQFPDLHSELNLSSLELGDSALYFCASSVSWGRTDTQYFGPGTRLTVL.

The chain couples TRBV2 to TRBJ1-2; D not resolved. Germline V lookup: CDR1 SNHLY, CDR2 FYNNEI. CDR3 length: 12 residues. Trimming took 4 bases from V and 4 from J, leaving 7 bases between them. The CDR3 reads CASSGRAYGYTF. Written as DNA, the CDR3 is TGTGCCAGCAGTGGGAGGGCCTATGGCTACACCTTC.

This clonotype was detected a few times. This chain joins TRBV20-1 and TRBJ2-7; 7 nucleotides agree with TRBD1. Germline V gene sequence: CDR1 DFQATT, CDR2 SNEGSKA (reference sequence). The CDR3 extends over 15 amino acids. V lost 0 bases, J lost 6 bases, and 11 bases stayed unmatched. The CDR3 DNA is TGCAGTGCTAGAGATCTCGGGACAGACCTACGCGAGCAGTACTTC. It codes for CSARDLGTDLREQYF.

In this sample, this clonotype turned up a few times. The chain carries TRBV5-4 and TRBJ1-2; tentatively, D is TRBD1 (6 bases). Germline CDR1 is SGHNT and CDR2 is YYREEE (reference sequence). The CDR3 has 16 amino acids. V lost 4 bases, J lost 3 bases, and 19 bases lay in between. The CDR3 spells CASSPWGASSDYGYTF. The CDR3, as DNA: TGTGCCAGCAGCCCCTGGGGGGCCTCCTCGGACTATGGCTACACCTTC. The whole variable domain, remainder taken from reference TRBV5-4 and TRBJ1-2, is ETGVTQSPTHLIKTRGQQVTLRCSSQSGHNTVSWYQQALGQGPQFIFQYYREEENGRGNFPPRFSGLQFPNYSSELNVNALELDDSALYLCASSPWGASSDYGYTFGSGTRLTVV.

This clonotype showed up many times. V usage is TRBV7-3 and J usage is TRBJ1-1; D call uncertain. This CDR3 is 13 amino acids long. Germline CDR1 and CDR2: SGHTA and FQGTGA. The V and J ends lost 4 bases and 4 bases respectively, with 10 bases between them. The CDR3 nucleotides are TGTGCCAGCAGCTATGACATTTTCACTGAAGCTTTCTTT. Translation gives CASSYDIFTEAFF.

The rearrangement uses TRBV7-8 and TRBJ1-2; 8 nucleotides align to TRBD1. The length of the CDR3 is 14 residues. CDR1 and CDR2 (germline): SGHVS, FQNEAQ. Germline trimming cut 2 bases from V and 6 bases from J; bases unmatched to any gene: 5. CDR3 sequence reads: CASSLPRTGHGYTF. For the CDR3, the DNA is TGTGCCAGCAGCTTACCTCGGACAGGGCATGGCTACACCTTC.

V gene TRBV29-1 combines with J gene TRBJ2-3; 11 positions agree with TRBD2. Germline loops: CDR1 SQVTM, CDR2 ANQGSEA. V lost 7 bases, J lost 8 bases, and 11 bases stayed unmatched. The CDR3 is 14 amino acids. CDR3 sequence reads: CSALLAGVGGTQYF. CDR3 sequence (DNA): TGCAGCGCCCTACTAGCGGGGGTTGGGGGTACGCAGTATTTT.

This clonotype was detected a few times. The CDR3 loop is CASSLSGAFGEQYV. CDR3 in DNA: TGTGCCAGCAGTTTATCAGGGGCTTTTGGCGAGCAGTACGTC. The J gene is TRBJ2-7, the V gene TRBV28; D perhaps matches TRBD1 (6 bases). The V and J ends lost 1 base and 6 bases respectively, with 13 bases between them. The germline gives CDR1 MDHEN, CDR2 SYDVKM. The length of the CDR3 is 14 residues.

This sequence joins TRBV5-1 and TRBJ2-7, with 7 bases fitting TRBD1. V dropped 0 bases and J dropped 6; count of bases not matched to a gene: 9. This CDR3 is built from 15 residues. Per germline, CDR1 SGHRS and CDR2 YFSETQ. For the CDR3, the DNA is TGCGCCAGCAGCTTGGTTGCAGGGGGAAGCCGCGAGCAGTACGTC. Its translation is CASSLVAGGSREQYV.

The table lists this clonotype with many counts. V gene TRBV5-1 combines with J gene TRBJ1-4; the D gene is possibly TRBD1 (5 bases). V was pared by 4 bases and J by 8 bases, with 15 bases between. CDR3 length equals 14 residues. Germline V gene data show CDR1 as SGHRS and CDR2 as YFSETQ. CDR3 nucleotide sequence: TGCGCCAGCAGCCCGGGGGGGGGAAGCGAAAAACTGTTTTTT. It translates to CASSPGGGSEKLFF.

V and J are TRBV12-2 and TRBJ2-7; TRBD1, the D gene given by the table, was not confirmed from the DNA. TRBV12-2 is reported as a pseudogene. The CDR3 is 16 residues long. CDR3 DNA sequence: TGTGCAAGTCGCTTAGGCGTAGGGGGCGAGGAATACGAGCAGTACGTC. It specifies CASRLGVGGEEYEQYV.

This clonotype has at least ten counts. The chain recombines TRBV5-1 with TRBJ2-1; 8 bases fit TRBD1. V was pared by 1 base and J by 2 bases, with 11 bases of the junction left unmatched. CDR1 SGHRS and CDR2 YFSETQ come from the germline V gene. The CDR3 totals 18 residues. CDR3 nucleotide sequence: TGCGCCAGCAGCTTGTATCGTCTCGGGGACAGGCCCTACAATGAGCAGTTCTTC. It translates to CASSLYRLGDRPYNEQFF.

This chain's CDR3 is CATSRGVTAADTQYF. The CDR3 DNA reads as TGTGCCACCAGCAGAGGGGTCACGGCCGCAGATACGCAGTATTTT. The genes are TRBV15 and TRBJ2-3, with D uncertain. The V and J ends lost 1 base and 4 bases respectively, with 12 bases between them. Germline V gene lookup returns CDR1 LNHNV and CDR2 YYDKDF (reference sequence). CDR3 size: 15 residues.

This clonotype was seen ten or more times. This CDR3 is CASSQGRQDTQYF. CDR3 coding DNA: TGTGCCAGCAGTCAAGGAAGACAAGATACGCAGTATTTT. The chain recombines TRBV6-2 or TRBV6-3 with TRBJ2-3; D unresolved. The V end was cut by 5 bases, the J end by 5 bases, with 11 bases between. This CDR3 is 13 amino acids long. Germline V lookup: CDR1 MNHEY, CDR2 SVGEGT.